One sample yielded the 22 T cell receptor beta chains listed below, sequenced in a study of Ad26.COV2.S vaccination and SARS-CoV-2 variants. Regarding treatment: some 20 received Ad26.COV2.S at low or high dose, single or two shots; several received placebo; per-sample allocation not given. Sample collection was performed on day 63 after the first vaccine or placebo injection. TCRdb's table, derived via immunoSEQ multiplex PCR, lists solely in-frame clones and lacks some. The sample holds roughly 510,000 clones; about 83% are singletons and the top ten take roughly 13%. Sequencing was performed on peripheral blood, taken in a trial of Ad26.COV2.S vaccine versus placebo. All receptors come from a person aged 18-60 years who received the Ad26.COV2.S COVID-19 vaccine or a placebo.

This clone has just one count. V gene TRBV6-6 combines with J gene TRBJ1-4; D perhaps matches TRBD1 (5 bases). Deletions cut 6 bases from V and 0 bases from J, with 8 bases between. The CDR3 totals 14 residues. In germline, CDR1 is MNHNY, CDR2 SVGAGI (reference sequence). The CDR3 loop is CASRSGTTNEKLFF. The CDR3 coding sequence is TGTGCCAGCAGATCAGGGACAACTAATGAAAAACTGTTTTTT.

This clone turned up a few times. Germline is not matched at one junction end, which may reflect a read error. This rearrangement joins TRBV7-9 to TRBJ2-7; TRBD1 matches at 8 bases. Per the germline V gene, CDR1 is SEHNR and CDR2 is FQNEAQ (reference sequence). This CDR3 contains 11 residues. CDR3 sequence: CASSPGQGPTF. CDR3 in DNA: TGTGCCAGCAGCCCCGGACAGGGCCCTACGTTC.

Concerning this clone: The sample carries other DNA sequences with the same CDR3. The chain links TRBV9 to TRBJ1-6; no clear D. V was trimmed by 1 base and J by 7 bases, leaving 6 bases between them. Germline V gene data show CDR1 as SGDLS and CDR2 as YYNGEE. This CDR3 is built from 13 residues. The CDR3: CASSVKVNSPLHF. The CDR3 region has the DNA TGTGCCAGCAGCGTAAAGGTCAATTCACCCCTCCACTTT.

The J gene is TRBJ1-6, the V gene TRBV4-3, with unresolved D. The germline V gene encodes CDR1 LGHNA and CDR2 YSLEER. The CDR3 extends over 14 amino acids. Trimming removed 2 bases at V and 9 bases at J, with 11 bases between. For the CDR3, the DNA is TGCGCCAGCAGCCAAACCCCCGGGGTTTCACCCCTCCACTTT. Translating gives CASSQTPGVSPLHF.

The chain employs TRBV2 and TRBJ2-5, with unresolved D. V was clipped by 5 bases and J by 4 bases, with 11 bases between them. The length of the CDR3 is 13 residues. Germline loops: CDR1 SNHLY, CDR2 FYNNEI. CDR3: CASSRDSIETQYF. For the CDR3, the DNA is TGTGCCAGCAGTAGGGATTCGATAGAGACCCAGTACTTC. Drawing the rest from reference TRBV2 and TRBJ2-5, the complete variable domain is EPEVTQTPSHQVTQMGQEVILRCVPISNHLYFYWYRQILGQKVEFLVSFYNNEISEKSEIFDDQFSVERPDGSNFTLKIRSTKLEDSAMYFCASSRDSIETQYFGPGTRLLVL.

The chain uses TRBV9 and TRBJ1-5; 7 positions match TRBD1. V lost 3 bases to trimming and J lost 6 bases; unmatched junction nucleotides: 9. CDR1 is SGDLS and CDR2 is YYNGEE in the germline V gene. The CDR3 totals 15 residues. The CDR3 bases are TGTGCCAGCAGCGCAGAAGGGGGCGTTGGTCAGCCCCAGCATTTT. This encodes CASSAEGGVGQPQHF.

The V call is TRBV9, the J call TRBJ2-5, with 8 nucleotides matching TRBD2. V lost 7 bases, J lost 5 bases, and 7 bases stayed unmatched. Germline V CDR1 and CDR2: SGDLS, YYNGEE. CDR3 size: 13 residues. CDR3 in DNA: TGTGCCAGCGGCGGGGGGCGCTGGGAGACCCAGTACTTC. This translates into CASGGGRWETQYF.

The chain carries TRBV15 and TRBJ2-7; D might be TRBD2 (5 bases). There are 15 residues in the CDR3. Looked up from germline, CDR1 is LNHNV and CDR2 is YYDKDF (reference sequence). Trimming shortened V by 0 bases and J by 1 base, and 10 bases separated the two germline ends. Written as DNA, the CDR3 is TGTGCCACCAGCAGAGATTTATCGGGGTCCTACGAGCAGTACTTC. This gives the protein CATSRDLSGSYEQYF.

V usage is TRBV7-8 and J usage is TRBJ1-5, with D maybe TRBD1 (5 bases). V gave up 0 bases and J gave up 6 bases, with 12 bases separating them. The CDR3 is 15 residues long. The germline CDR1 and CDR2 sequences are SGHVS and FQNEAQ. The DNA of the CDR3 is TGTGCCAGCAGCTTAGCCGGCTCCGGGGGTCAGCCCCAGCATTTT. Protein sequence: CASSLAGSGGQPQHF.

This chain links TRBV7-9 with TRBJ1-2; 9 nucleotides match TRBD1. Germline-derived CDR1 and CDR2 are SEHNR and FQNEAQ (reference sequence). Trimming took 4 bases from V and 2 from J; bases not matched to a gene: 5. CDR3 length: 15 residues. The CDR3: CASSWGDRANYGYTF. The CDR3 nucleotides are TGTGCCAGCAGCTGGGGGGACAGGGCGAACTATGGCTACACCTTC.

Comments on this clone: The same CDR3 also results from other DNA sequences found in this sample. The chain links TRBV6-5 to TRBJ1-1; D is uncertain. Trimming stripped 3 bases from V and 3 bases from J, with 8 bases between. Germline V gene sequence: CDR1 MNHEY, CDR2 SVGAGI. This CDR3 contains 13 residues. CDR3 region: CASSYSRDTEAFF. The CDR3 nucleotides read TGTGCCAGCAGTTATAGTAGGGACACTGAAGCTTTCTTT.

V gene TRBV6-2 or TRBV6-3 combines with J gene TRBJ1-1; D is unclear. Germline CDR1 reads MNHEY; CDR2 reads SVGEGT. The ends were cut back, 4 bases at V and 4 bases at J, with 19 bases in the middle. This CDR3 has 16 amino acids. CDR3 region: CASSSPGPASGTEAFF. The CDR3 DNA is TGTGCCAGCAGTTCCCCGGGCCCGGCCAGTGGCACTGAAGCTTTCTTT.

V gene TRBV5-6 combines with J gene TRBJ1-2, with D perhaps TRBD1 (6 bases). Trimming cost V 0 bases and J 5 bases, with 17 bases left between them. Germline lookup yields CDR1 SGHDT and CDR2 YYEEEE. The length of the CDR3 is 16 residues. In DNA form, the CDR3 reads TGTGCCAGCAGCTTGGAGGCGACAGGCCGTCCATATGGCTACACCTTC. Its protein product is CASSLEATGRPYGYTF.

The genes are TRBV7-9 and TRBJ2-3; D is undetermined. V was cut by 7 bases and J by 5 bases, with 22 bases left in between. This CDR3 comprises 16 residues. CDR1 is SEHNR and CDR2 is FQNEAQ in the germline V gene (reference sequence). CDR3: CASTRDGPPTQDTQYF. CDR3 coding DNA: TGTGCCAGCACCAGAGACGGGCCTCCGACGCAAGATACGCAGTATTTT.

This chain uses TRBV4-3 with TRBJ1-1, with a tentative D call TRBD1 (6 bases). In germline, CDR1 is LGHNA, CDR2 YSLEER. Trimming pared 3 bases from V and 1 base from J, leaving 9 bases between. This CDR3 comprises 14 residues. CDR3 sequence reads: CASSHRTENTEAFF. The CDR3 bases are TGCGCCAGCAGCCACAGGACAGAGAACACTGAAGCTTTCTTT.

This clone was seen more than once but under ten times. CDR3 DNA: TGTGCCAGCTCATCCACAGATACGCAGTATTTT. Its translation: CASSSTDTQYF. The rearrangement uses TRBV18 and TRBJ2-3; no reliable D call. The V and J ends lost 5 bases and 2 bases respectively, with 2 bases between them. This CDR3 contains 11 residues. CDR1 is KGHSH, CDR2 LQKENI, per germline.

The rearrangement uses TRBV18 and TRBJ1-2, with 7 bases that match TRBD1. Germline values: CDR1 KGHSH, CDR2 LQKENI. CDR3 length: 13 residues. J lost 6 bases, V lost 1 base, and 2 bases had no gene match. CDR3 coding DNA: TGTGCCAGCTCACCACGTCAGGGGGATGGCTACACCTTC. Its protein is CASSPRQGDGYTF.

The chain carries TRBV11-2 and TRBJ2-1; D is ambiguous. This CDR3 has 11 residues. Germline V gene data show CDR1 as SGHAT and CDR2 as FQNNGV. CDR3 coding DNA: TGTGTGATAAGGGACTACAATGAGCAGTTCTTC. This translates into CVIRDYNEQFF.

This CDR3 reads CASSVGLGSSYEQYF. In DNA form, the CDR3 reads TGTGCCAGCAGCGTAGGACTAGGCAGCTCCTACGAGCAGTACTTC. This chain links TRBV7-2 with TRBJ2-7; 7 bases agree with TRBD2. CDR1 and CDR2 (germline): SGHTA, FQGNSA. V lost 5 bases, J lost 0 bases, and 7 bases stayed unmatched. This CDR3 has 15 residues.

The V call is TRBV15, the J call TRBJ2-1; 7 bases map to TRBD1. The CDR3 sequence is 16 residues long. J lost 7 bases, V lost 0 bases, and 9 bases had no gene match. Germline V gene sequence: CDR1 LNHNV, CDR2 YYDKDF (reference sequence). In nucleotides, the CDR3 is TGTGCCACCAGCAGAGAGCGAGACAGGGTGAGGAATGAGCAGTTCTTC. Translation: CATSRERDRVRNEQFF.

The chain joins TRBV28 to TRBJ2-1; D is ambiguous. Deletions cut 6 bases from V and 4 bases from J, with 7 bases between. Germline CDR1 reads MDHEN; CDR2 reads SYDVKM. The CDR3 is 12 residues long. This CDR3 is CASSHRYNEQFF. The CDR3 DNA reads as TGTGCCAGCAGCCATAGATACAATGAGCAGTTCTTC.

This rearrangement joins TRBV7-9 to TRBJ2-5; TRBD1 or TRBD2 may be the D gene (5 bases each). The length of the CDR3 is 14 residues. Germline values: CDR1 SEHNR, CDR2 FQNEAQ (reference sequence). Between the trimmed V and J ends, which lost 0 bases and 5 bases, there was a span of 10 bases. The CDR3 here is CASSLAGPHETQYF. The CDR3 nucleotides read TGTGCCAGCAGCTTAGCGGGACCGCATGAGACCCAGTACTTC.